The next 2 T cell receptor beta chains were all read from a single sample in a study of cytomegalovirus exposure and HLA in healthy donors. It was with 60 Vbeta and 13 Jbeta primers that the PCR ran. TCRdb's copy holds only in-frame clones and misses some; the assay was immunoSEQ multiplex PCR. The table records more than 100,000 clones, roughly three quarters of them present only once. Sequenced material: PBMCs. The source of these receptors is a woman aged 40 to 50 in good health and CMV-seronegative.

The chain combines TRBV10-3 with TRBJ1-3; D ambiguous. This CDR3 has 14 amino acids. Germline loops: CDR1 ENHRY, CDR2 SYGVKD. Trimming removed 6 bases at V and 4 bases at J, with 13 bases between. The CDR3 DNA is TGTGCCATCAGCACTAGGACGGCGGGAAACACCATATATTTT. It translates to CAISTRTAGNTIYF.

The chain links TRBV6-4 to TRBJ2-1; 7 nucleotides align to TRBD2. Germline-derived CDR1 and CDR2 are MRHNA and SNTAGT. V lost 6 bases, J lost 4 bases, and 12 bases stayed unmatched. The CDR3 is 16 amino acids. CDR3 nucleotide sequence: TGTGCCAGCAGGACCTACTCCAGCGGGGTTTACAATGAGCAGTTCTTC. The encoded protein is CASRTYSSGVYNEQFF.